These 2 T cell receptor beta chains were all obtained from the same sample, sequenced in a study of early T cells in non-severe SARS-CoV-2 infection. MiXCR was run by TCRdb on the 5' RACE reads, yielding one entry per CDR3 protein. The data show roughly 61,000 distinct CDR3 sequences, with roughly 13% seen just once and 7.5% to 10% held by the top ten. Sequenced here: whole blood, sampled at baseline. These TCRs come from an adult who was a healthcare worker with PCR-confirmed SARS-CoV-2 infection or an uninfected control (not recorded which).

Ten or more counts support this clonotype. The V gene is TRBV4-3, the J gene TRBJ2-1; the D is unclear. The CDR3 has 15 amino acids. The germline V and J ends were trimmed by 0 bases and 4 bases, with 10 bases remaining between them. Germline assignment: CDR1 LGHNA and CDR2 YSLEER. The CDR3 here is CASSQEGRPYNEQFF. The CDR3 coding sequence is TGCGCCAGCAGCCAAGAGGGCAGACCTTACAATGAGCAGTTCTTC.

The chain links TRBV7-6 to TRBJ2-2; 12 bases line up with TRBD1. CDR3 length: 16 amino acids. Germline loops: CDR1 SGHVS, CDR2 FNYEAQ. J gave up 7 bases and V 5 bases, and 8 bases lay outside the gene matches. The CDR3: CASSHPGQGASGELFF. The CDR3 DNA follows: TGTGCCAGCAGCCATCCGGGACAGGGGGCCAGCGGGGAGCTGTTTTTT.